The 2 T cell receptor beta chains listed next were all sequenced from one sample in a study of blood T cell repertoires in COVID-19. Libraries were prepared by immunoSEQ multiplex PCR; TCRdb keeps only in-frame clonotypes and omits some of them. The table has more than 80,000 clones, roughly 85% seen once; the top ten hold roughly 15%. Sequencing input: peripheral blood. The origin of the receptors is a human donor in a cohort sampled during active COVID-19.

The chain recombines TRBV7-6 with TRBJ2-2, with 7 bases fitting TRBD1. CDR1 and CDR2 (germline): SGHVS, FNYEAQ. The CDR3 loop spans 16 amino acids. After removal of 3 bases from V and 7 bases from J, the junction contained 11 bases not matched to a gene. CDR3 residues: CASSLGNRGVLGELFF. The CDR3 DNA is TGTGCCAGCAGCTTGGGGAACAGGGGTGTACTCGGGGAGCTGTTTTTT.

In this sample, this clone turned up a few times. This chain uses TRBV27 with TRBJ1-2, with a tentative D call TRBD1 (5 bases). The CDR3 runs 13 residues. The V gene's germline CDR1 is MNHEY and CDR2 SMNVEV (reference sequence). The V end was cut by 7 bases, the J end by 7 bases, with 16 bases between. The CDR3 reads CASTAEWGFGYTF. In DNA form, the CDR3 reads TGTGCCAGCACCGCCGAGTGGGGCTTTGGCTACACCTTC.